This T cell receptor (beta chain) emerged from a study of PD-1 blockade in classical Hodgkin lymphoma. V was clipped by 6 bases and J by 6 bases, with 6 bases between them. Germline-derived CDR1 and CDR2 are MNHEY and SVGAGI. The CDR3 loop spans 11 amino acids. Following autologous stem cell transplantation, relapse occurred in every patient, and exposure to brentuximab vedotin varied. Assay: immunoSEQ multiplex PCR; the TCRdb copy retains only in-frame clones and omits some. The sample contains some 45,000 clones, 88% of which appear only once. V usage is TRBV6-5 and J usage is TRBJ2-1; the D is unclear. The material was peripheral blood mononuclear cells (PBMCs), obtained at baseline. The clonotype was recovered from a human donor with classical Hodgkin lymphoma. This chain's CDR3 is CASRAVNEQFF. CDR3 coding DNA: TGTGCCAGCAGGGCTGTCAATGAGCAGTTCTTC.